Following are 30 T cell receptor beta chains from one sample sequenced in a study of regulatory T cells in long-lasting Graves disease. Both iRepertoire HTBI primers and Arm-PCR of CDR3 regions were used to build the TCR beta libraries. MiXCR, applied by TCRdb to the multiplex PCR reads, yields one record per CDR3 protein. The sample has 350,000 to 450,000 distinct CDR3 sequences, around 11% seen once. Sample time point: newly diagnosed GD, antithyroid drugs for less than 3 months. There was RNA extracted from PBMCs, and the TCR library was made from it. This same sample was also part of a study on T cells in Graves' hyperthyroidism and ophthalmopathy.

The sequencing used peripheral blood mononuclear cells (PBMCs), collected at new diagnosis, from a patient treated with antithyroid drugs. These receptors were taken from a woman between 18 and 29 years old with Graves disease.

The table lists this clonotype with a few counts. As DNA, the CDR3 is TGCGCCAGCAGCCAAGCAGCGGGGAACACTGAAGCTTTCTTT. Translation: CASSQAAGNTEAFF. The chain combines TRBV4-1 with TRBJ1-1; D is undetermined. V was cut by 1 base and J by 1 base, with 7 bases left in between. The CDR3 length is 14 residues. CDR1 and CDR2 (germline): MGHRA, YSYEKL.

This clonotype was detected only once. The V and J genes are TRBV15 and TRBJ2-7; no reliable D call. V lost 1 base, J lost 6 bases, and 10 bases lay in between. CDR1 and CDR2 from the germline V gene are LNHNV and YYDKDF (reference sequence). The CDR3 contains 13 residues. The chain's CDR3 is CATSRVAELEQYF. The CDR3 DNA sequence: TGTGCCACCAGCAGAGTTGCAGAACTCGAGCAGTACTTC.

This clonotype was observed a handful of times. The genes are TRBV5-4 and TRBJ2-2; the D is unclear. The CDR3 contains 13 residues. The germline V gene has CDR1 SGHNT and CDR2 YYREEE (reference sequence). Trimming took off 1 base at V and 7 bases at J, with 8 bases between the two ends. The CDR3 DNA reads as TGTGCCAGCAGCTTGCGGTCGGGCGGGGAGCTGTTTTTT. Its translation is CASSLRSGGELFF.

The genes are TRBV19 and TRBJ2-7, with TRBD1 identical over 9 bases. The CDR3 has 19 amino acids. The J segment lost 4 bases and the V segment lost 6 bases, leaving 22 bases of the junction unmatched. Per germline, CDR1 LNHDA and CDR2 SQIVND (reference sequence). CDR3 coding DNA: TGTGCCAGTAGCCCAACCGGGACAGGGCGTGAGGAATTGAGTTACGAGCAGTACTTC. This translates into CASSPTGTGREELSYEQYF.

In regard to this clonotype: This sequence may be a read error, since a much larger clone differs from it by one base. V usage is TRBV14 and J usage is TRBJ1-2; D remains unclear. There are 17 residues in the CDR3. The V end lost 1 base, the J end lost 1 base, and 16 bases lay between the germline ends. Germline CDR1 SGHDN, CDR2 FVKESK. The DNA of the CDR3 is TGTGCCAGCAGCCAAGGGACGGGTCCCACCCTTAACTATGGCTACACCTTC. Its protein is CASSQGTGPTLNYGYTF.

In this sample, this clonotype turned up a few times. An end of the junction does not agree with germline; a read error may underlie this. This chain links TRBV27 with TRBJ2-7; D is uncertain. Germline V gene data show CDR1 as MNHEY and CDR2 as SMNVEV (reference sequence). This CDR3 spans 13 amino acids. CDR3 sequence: CASRPMPSYKQYF. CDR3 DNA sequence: TGTGCCAGCAGGCCTATGCCCTCCTACAAGCAGTACTTC.

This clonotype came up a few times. Here the CDR3 reads CASSQGLTSGEETQYF. The CDR3 region has the DNA TGTGCCAGCAGCCAAGGGCTGACTAGCGGAGAAGAGACCCAGTACTTC. The rearrangement uses TRBV4-2 and TRBJ2-5; 9 nucleotides align to TRBD2. The CDR3 sequence is 16 residues long. Trimming at V came to 1 base and at J to 3 bases, leaving 6 bases not matched to a gene. Germline lookup yields CDR1 LGHNA and CDR2 YNFKEQ.

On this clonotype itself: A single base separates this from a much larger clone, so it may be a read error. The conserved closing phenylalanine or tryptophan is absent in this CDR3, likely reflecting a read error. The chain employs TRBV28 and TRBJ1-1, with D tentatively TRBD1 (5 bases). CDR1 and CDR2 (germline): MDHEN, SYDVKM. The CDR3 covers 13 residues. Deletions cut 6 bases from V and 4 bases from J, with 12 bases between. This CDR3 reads CASRSPGLTEAFV. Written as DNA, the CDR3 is TGTGCCAGCAGGTCCCCAGGGCTCACTGAAGCTTTCGTT.

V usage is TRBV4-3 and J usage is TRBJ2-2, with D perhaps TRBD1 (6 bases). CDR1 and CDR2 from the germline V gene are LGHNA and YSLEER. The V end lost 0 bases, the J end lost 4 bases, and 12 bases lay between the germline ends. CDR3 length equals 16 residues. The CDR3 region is CASSQDRGAFTGELFF. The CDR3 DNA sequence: TGCGCCAGCAGCCAAGACAGGGGAGCCTTCACCGGGGAGCTGTTTTTT.

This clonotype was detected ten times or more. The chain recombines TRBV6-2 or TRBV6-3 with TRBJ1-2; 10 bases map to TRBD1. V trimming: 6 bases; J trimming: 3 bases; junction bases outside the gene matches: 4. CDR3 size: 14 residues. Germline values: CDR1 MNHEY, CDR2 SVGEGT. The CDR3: CASRRDRGDYGYTF. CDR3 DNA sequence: TGTGCCAGCAGGCGGGACAGGGGTGACTATGGCTACACCTTC.

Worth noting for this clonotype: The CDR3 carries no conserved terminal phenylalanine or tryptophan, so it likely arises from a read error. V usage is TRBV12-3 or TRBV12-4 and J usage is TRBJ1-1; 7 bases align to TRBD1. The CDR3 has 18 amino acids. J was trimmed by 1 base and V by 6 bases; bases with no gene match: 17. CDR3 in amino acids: CASRPPSGTVRPNTEAFL. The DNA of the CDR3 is TGTGCCAGCAGGCCCCCCTCCGGGACAGTCAGACCGAACACTGAAGCTTTCCTT.

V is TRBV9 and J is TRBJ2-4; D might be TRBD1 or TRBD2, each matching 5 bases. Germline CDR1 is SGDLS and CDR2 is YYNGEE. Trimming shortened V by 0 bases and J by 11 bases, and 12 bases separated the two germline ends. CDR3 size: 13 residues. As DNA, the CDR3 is TGTGCCAGCAGCGTAGGAGGGACCGAAGTTCAGTACTTC. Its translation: CASSVGGTEVQYF.

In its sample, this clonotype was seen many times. The CDR3 loop reads CAISDLGRNFGNTIYF. Here the CDR3 DNA reads TGTGCCATCAGTGACCTCGGTCGGAATTTCGGAAACACCATATATTTT. The chain joins TRBV10-3 to TRBJ1-3; no firm D call. Germline V gene lookup returns CDR1 ENHRY and CDR2 SYGVKD. Trimming cost V 3 bases and J 4 bases, with 16 bases left between them. This CDR3 has 16 amino acids.

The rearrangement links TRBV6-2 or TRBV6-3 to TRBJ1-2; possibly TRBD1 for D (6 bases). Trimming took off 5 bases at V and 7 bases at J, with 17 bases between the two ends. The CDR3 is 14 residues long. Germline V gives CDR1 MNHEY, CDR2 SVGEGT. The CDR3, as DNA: TGTGCCAGCAGTCCACCGGGGGGGCGGTCTGGCTACACCTTC. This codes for CASSPPGGRSGYTF.

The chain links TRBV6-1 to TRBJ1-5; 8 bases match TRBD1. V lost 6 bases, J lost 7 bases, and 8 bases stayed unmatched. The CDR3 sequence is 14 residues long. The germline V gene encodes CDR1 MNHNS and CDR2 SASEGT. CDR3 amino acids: CASRPRQGWQPQHF. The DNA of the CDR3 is TGTGCCAGCAGACCCCGACAGGGGTGGCAGCCCCAGCATTTT.

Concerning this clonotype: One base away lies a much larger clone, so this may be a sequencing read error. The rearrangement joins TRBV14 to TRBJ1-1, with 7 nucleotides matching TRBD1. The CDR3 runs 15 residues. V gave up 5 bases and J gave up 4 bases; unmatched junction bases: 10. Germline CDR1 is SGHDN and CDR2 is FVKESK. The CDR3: CASSRNRGWSTEAFF. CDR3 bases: TGTGCCAGCAGCAGGAACAGGGGTTGGAGCACTGAAGCTTTCTTT.

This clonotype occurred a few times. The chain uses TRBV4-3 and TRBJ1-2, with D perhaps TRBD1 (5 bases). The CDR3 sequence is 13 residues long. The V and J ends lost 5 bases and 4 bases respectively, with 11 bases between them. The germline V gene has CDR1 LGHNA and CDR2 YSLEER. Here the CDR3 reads CASSYGGVYGYTF. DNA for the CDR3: TGCGCCAGCAGCTATGGGGGGGTCTATGGCTACACCTTC.

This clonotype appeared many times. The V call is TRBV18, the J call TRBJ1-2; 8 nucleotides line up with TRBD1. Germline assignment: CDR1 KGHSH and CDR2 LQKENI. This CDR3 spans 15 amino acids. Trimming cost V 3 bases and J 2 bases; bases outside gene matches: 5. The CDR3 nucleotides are TGTGCCAGCTCACCCCGGGACAGGCAGAACTATGGCTACACCTTC. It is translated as CASSPRDRQNYGYTF.

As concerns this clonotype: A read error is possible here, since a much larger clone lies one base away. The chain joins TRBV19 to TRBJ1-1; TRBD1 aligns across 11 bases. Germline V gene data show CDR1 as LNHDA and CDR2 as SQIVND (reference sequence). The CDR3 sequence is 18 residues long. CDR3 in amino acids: CASSPSPWDRGSSTGAFF. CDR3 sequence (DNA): TGTGCCAGTAGTCCTAGCCCCTGGGACAGGGGGTCGAGCACTGGAGCTTTCTTT.

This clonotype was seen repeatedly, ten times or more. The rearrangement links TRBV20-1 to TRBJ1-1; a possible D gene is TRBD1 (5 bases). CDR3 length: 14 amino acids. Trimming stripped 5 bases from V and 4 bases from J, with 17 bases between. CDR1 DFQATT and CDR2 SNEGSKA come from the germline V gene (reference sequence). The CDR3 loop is CSAAFGGGVTEAFF. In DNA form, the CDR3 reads TGCAGTGCTGCGTTTGGGGGGGGGGTCACTGAAGCTTTCTTT.

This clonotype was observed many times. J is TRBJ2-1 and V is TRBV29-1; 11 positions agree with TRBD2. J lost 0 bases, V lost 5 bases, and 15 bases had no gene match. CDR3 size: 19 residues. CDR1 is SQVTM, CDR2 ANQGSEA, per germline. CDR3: CSVLPGVAGGQSSYNEQFF. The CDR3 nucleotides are TGCAGCGTTTTGCCGGGGGTAGCGGGGGGGCAAAGCTCCTACAATGAGCAGTTCTTC.

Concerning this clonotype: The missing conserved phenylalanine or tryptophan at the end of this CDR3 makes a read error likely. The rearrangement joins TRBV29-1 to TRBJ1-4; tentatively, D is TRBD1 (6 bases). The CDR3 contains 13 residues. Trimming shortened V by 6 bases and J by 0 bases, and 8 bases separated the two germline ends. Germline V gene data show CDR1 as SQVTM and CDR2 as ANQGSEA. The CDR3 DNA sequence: TGCAGCGTCAGGGGCGCAACTAATGAAAAACTGTTTCTT. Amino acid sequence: CSVRGATNEKLFL.

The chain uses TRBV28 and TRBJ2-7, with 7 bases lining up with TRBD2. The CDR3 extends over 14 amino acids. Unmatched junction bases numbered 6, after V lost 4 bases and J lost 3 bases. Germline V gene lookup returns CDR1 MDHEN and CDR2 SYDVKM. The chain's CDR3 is CASSSTGGGYEQYV. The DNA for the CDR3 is TGTGCCAGCAGTTCTACTGGCGGGGGCTACGAGCAGTACGTC.

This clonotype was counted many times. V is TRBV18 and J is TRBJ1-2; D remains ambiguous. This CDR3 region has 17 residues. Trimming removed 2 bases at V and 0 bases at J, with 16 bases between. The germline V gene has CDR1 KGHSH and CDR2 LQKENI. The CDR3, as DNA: TGTGCCAGCTCACCAAAATCGGTCAGAGTAGCTAACTATGGCTACACCTTC. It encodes CASSPKSVRVANYGYTF.

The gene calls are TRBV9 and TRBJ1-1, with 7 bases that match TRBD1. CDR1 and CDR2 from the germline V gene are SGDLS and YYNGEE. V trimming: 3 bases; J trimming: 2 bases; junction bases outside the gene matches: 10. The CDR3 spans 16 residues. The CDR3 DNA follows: TGTGCCAGCAGCGCCCCAACAGGGGCGCCAAACACTGAAGCTTTCTTT. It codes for CASSAPTGAPNTEAFF.

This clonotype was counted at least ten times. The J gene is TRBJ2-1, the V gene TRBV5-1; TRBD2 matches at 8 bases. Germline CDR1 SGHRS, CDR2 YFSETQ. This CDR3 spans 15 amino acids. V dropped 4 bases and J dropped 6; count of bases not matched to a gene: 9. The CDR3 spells CASSIGTRAVNEQFF. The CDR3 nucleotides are TGCGCCAGCAGCATCGGGACTAGGGCGGTCAATGAGCAGTTCTTC.

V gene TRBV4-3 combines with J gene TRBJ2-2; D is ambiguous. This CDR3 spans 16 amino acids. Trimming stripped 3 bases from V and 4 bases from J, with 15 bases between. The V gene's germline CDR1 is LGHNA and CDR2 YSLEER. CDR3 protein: CASSQVFTVSTGELFF. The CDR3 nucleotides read TGCGCCAGCAGCCAGGTTTTCACAGTCAGCACCGGGGAGCTGTTTTTT.

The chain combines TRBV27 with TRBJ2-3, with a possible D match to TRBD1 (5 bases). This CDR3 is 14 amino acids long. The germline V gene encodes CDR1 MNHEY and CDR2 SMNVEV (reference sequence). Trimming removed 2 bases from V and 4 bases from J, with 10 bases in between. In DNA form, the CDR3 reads TGTGCCAGCAGTTTACAAGGGGCCGCAGATACGCAGTATTTT. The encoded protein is CASSLQGAADTQYF.

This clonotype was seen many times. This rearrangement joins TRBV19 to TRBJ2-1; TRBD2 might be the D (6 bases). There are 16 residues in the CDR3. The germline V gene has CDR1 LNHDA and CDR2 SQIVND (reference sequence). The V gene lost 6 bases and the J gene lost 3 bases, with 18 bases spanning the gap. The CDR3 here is CASSAWRDRIYNEQFF. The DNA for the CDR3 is TGTGCCAGTAGCGCTTGGCGGGATAGGATCTACAATGAGCAGTTCTTC.

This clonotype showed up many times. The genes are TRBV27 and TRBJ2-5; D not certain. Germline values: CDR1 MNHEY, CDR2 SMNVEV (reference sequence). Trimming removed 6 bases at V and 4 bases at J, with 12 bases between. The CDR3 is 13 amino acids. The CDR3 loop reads CASSPYDGETQYF. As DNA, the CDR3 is TGTGCCAGCAGCCCGTACGATGGAGAGACCCAGTACTTC.